This T cell receptor beta chain was recovered during a study of sequential checkpoint blockade in melanoma. Study as a whole: Arm A got nivolumab then ipilimumab; arm B the reverse, 1:1. Both treatment sequences were followed by maintenance nivolumab.

As concerns this clone: Germline and junction disagree at one end, which may indicate a read error.

Method: immunoSEQ multiplex PCR; TCRdb's copy keeps in-frame clones and lacks some. The table shows under 40,000 clones, with over 75% occurring only once. The CDR3 consists of 14 residues. Germline V lookup: CDR1 LNHDA, CDR2 SQIVND (reference sequence). Treatment here: randomized to nivolumab then ipilimumab (arm A) or the reverse (arm B). From thawed PBMCs, live CD3+CD8+ cells negative for CD19 and CD56 were sorted. The genes are TRBV19 and TRBJ1-1; D is ambiguous. The sample in question was CD8+ T cells sorted from blood (inferred from file names), obtained from a patient given nivolumab and ipilimumab in sequence. This TCR derives from a human donor with melanoma. Here the CDR3 DNA reads TGTGCCAGTAGTATTCTCAGGATGAACACTGAAGCTTCCTTT. It translates to CASSILRMNTEASF.